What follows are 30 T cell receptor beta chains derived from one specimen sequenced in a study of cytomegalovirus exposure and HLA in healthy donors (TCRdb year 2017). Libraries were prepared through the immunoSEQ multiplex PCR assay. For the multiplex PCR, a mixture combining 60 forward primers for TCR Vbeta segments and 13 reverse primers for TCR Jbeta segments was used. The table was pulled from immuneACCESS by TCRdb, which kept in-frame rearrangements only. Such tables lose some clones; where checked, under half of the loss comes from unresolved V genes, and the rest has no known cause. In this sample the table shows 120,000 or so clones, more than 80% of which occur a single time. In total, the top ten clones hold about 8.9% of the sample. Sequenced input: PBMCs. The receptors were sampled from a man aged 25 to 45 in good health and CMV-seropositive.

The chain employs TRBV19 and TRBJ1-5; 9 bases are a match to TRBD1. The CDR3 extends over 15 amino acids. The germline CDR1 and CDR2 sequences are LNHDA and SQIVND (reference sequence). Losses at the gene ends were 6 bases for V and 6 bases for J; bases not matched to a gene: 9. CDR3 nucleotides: TGTGCCAGTAGAGAAGGGACAGGGATAGGTCAGCCCCAGCATTTT. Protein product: CASREGTGIGQPQHF.

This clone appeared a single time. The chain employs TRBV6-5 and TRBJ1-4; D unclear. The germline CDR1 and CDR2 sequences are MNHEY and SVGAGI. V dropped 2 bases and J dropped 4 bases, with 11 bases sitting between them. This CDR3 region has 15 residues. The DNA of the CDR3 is TGTGCCAGCAGTTACAGTCGGGTAGTTAATGAAAAACTGTTTTTT. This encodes CASSYSRVVNEKLFF.

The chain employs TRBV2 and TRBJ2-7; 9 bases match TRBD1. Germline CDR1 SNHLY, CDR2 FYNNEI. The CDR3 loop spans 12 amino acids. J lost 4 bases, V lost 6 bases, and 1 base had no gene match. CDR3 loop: CASRDRGYEQYF. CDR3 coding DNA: TGTGCCAGCAGGGACAGGGGATACGAGCAGTACTTC.

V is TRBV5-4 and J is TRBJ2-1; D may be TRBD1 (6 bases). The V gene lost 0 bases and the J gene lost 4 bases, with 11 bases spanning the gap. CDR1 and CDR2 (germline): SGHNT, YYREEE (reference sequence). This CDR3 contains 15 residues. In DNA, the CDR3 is TGTGCCAGCAGCTTGGACAGGGTGAGTTACAATGAGCAGTTCTTC. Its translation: CASSLDRVSYNEQFF.

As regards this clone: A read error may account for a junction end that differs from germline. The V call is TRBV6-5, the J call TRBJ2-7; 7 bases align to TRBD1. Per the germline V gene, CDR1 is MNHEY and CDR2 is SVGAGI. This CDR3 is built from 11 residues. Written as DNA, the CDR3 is TGTGCCAGCAGCCAAGAGGGACAGTCTCACTTC. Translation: CASSQEGQSHF.

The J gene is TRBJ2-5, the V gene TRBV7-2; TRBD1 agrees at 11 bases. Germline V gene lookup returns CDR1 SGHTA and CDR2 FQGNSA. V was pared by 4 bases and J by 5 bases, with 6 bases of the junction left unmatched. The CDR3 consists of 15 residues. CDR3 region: CASSYGQGAGETQYF. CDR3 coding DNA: TGTGCCAGCAGCTATGGACAGGGGGCAGGTGAGACCCAGTACTTC.

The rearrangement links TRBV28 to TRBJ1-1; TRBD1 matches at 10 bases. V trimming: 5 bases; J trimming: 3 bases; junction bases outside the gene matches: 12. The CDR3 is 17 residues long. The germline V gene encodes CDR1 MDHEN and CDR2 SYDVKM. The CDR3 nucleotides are TGTGCCAGCAGTCCGATGGGGACAGGGGTCTTCCACACTGAAGCTTTCTTT. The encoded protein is CASSPMGTGVFHTEAFF.

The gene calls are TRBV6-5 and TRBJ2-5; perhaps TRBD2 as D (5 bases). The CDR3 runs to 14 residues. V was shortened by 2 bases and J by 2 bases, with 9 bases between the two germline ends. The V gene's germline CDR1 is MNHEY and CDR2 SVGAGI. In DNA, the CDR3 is TGTGCCAGCAGTTACAATCCGGGACAAGAGACCCAGTACTTC. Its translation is CASSYNPGQETQYF.

CDR3 amino acids: CSVLGSNYGYTF. DNA for the CDR3: TGCAGCGTCCTCGGGTCTAACTATGGCTACACCTTC. The chain carries TRBV29-1 and TRBJ1-2, with D uncertain. CDR1 is SQVTM and CDR2 is ANQGSEA in the germline V gene. V lost 6 bases and J 0 bases, leaving 8 bases between the germline ends. The CDR3 runs 12 residues.

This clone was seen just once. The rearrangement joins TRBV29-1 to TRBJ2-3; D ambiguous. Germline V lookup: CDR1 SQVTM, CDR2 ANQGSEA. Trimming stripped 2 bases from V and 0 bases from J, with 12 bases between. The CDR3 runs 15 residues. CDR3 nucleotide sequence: TGCAGCGTTGAATTCTTCGGAGCCAGCACAGATACGCAGTATTTT. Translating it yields CSVEFFGASTDTQYF.

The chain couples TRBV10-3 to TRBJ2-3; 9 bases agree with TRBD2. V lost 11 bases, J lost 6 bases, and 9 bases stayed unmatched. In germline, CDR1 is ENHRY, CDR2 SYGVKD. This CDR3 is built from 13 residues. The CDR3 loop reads CAESGGLEDTQYF. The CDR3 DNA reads TGTGCCGAAAGCGGGGGGCTGGAGGATACGCAGTATTTT.

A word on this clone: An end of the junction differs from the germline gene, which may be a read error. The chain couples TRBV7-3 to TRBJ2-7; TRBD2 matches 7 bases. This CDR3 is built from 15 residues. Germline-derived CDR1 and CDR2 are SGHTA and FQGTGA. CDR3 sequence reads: CASSPSGRGSYERYF. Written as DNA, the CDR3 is TGTGCCAGCAGCCCCTCGGGGAGGGGCTCCTACGAGCGGTACTTC.

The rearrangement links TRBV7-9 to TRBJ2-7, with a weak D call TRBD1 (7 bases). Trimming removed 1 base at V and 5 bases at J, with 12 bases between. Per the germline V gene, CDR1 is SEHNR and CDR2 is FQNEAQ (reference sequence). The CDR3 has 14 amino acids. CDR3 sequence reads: CASSLVQGGDEQYF. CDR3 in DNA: TGTGCCAGCAGCTTAGTCCAGGGGGGTGACGAGCAGTACTTC.

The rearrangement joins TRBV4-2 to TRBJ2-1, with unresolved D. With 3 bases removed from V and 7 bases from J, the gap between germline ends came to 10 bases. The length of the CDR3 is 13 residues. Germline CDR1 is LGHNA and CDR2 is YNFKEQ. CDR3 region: CASSQEQVNEQFF. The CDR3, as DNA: TGTGCCAGCAGCCAGGAGCAAGTTAATGAGCAGTTCTTC.

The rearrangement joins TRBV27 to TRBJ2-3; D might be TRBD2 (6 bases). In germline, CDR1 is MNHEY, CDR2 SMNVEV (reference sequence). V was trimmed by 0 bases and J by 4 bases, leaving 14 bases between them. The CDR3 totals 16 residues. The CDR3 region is CASSLSSGTPADTQYF. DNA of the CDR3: TGTGCCAGCAGTTTATCATCCGGGACTCCAGCAGATACGCAGTATTTT.

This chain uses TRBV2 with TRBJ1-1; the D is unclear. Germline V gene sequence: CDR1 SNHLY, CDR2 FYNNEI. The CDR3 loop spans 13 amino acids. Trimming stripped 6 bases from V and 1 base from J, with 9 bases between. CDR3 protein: CASRADKNTEAFF. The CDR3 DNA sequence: TGTGCCAGCAGAGCCGACAAGAACACTGAAGCTTTCTTT.

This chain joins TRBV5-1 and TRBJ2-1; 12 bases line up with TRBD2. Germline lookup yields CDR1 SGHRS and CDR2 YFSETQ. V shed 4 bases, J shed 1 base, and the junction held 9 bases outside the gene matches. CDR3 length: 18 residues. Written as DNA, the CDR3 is TGCGCCAGCAGCCCTGGACTAGCGGGGAAACCGTCCTACAATGAGCAGTTCTTC. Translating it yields CASSPGLAGKPSYNEQFF.

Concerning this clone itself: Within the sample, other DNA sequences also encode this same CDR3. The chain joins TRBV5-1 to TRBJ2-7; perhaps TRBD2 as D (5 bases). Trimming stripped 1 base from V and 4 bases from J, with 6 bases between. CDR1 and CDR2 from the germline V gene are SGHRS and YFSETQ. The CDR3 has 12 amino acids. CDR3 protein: CASSLRGYEQYF. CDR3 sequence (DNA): TGCGCCAGCAGCTTGCGGGGTTACGAGCAGTACTTC.

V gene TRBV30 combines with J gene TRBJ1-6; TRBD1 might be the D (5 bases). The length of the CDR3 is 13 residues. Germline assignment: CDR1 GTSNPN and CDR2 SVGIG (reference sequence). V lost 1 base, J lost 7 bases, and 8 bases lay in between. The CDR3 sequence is CAWSARENSPLHF. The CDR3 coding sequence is TGTGCCTGGAGTGCCAGGGAAAATTCACCCCTCCACTTT.

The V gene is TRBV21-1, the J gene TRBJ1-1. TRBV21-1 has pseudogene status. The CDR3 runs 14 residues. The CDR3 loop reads CASSALWEDTEAFF. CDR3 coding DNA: TGTGCCAGCAGCGCCCTTTGGGAGGACACTGAAGCTTTCTTT.

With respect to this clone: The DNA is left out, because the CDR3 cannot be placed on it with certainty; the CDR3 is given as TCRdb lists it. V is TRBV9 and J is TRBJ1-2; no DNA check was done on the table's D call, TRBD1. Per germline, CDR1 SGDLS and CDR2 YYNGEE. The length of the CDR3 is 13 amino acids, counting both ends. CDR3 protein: CASSVAGGIRTTF.

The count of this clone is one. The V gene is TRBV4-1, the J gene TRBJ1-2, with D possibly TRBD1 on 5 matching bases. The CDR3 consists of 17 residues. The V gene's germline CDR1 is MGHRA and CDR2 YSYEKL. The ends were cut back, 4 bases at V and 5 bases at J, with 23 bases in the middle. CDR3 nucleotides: TGCGCCAGCAGCCTAAATTATCAAAGCGGAGGGGCTTATGGCTACACCTTC. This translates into CASSLNYQSGGAYGYTF.

DNA of the CDR3: TGTGCCAGCAGCACCCGACAGGGTCGGTACAATGAGCAGTTCTTC. Translated: CASSTRQGRYNEQFF. The chain employs TRBV11-2 and TRBJ2-1; 7 bases map to TRBD1. V lost 5 bases, J lost 4 bases, and 8 bases stayed unmatched. Germline V gene lookup returns CDR1 SGHAT and CDR2 FQNNGV. CDR3 length: 15 residues.

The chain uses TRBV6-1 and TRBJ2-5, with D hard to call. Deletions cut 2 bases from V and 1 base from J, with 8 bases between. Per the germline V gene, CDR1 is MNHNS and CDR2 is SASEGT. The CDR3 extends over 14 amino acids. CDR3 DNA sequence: TGTGCCAGCAGTGAATTGAACAGCCAAGAGACCCAGTACTTC. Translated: CASSELNSQETQYF.

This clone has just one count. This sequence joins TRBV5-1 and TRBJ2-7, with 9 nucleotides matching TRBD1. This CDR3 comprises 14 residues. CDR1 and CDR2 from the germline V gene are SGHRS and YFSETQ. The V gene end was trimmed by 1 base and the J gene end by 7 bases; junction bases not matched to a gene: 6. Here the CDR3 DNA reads TGCGCCAGCAGCTTGTGGGACAGGGTGGAGGAGCAGTACTTC. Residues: CASSLWDRVEEQYF.

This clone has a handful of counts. The CDR3 DNA reads as TGTGCCATCAGACACACCTCAAGCACAGATACGCAGTATTTT. Residues: CAIRHTSSTDTQYF. The chain employs TRBV10-3 and TRBJ2-3; D gene uncertain. The germline gives CDR1 ENHRY, CDR2 SYGVKD. This CDR3 has 14 residues. V lost 6 bases, J lost 0 bases, and 10 bases lay in between.

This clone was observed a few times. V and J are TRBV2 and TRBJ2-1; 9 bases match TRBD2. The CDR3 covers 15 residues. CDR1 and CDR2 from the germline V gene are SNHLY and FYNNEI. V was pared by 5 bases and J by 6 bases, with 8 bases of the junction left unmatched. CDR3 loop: CASSFFAGGTNEQFF. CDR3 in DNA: TGTGCCAGCAGTTTCTTTGCGGGGGGGACCAATGAGCAGTTCTTC.

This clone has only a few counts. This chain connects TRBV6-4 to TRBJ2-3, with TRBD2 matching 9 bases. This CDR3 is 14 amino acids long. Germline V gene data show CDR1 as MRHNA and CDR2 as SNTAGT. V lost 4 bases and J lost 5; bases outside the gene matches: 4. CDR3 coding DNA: TGTGCCAGCAGTGTTAGCGGGGGTGGAGATACGCAGTATTTT. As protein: CASSVSGGGDTQYF.

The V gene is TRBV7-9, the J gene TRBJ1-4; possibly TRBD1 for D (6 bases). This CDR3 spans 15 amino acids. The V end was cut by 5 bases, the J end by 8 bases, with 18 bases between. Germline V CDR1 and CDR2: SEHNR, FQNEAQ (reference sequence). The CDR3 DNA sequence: TGTGCCAGCAGCCCAACAGGGTATCTTGACGAAAAACTGTTTTTT. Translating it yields CASSPTGYLDEKLFF.

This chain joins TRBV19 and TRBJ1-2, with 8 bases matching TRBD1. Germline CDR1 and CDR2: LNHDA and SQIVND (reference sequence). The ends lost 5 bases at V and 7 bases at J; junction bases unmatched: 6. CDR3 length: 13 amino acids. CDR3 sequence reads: CASSVQGVGGYTF. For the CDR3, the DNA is TGTGCCAGTAGTGTACAGGGGGTAGGTGGCTACACCTTC.